One and the same sample provided the 28 T cell receptor beta chains below, sequenced in a study of blood T cell repertoires in COVID-19. TCRdb keeps only in-frame clones here, not all; method: immunoSEQ multiplex PCR. The sample carries fewer than 400,000 clones, 85% to 90% recorded once. Sequences were obtained from PBMCs or T cells enriched from blood (not recorded which). The receptors come from a woman aged 25 to 45 who had recovered from COVID-19.

The chain links TRBV28 to TRBJ1-2, with TRBD1 identical over 7 bases. Germline assignment: CDR1 MDHEN and CDR2 SYDVKM. V gave up 6 bases and J gave up 8 bases; unmatched junction bases: 9. The CDR3 is made up of 13 amino acids. CDR3 DNA sequence: TGTGCCAGCAGCTCAGGGCAGGGGGACGGCTACACCTTC. Translating gives CASSSGQGDGYTF.

This clone was detected a few times. The chain combines TRBV27 with TRBJ2-7; 8 bases are a match to TRBD2. CDR1 is MNHEY, CDR2 SMNVEV, per germline (reference sequence). V lost 7 bases and J lost 6; bases outside the gene matches: 11. The CDR3 length is 14 residues. DNA of the CDR3: TGTGCCAGCACCCCAGCGGGAGACCTACGCGAGCAGTACTTC. Protein: CASTPAGDLREQYF.

This clone was found once. This rearrangement joins TRBV3-1 (or the pseudogene TRBV3-2) to TRBJ2-3, with D tentatively TRBD2 (6 bases). V was clipped by 4 bases and J by 3 bases, with 11 bases between them. There are 14 residues in the CDR3. Per the germline V gene, CDR1 is LGHDT and CDR2 is YNNKEL (reference sequence). CDR3 amino acids: CASSPGLGTDTQYF. CDR3 nucleotides: TGTGCCAGCAGCCCGGGACTGGGAACAGATACGCAGTATTTT.

The rearrangement uses TRBV5-1 and TRBJ1-2; 8 bases match TRBD1. The J segment lost 5 bases and the V segment lost 0 bases, leaving 3 bases of the junction unmatched. Germline V lookup: CDR1 SGHRS, CDR2 YFSETQ. This CDR3 spans 14 amino acids. The DNA of the CDR3 is TGCGCCAGCAGCTTGGGGACAGGGTTATATGGCTACACCTTC. Translating it yields CASSLGTGLYGYTF.

This chain links TRBV10-3 with TRBJ1-2, with a possible D match to TRBD1 (5 bases). V lost 6 bases, J lost 7 bases, and 12 bases lay in between. The CDR3 totals 12 residues. Germline loops: CDR1 ENHRY, CDR2 SYGVKD. Here the CDR3 DNA reads TGTGCCATCAGGAGAGGGACTAGTGGCTACACCTTC. Protein sequence: CAIRRGTSGYTF.

As concerns this clone: Different DNA sequences within this sample yield the same CDR3. This chain links TRBV6-5 with TRBJ2-5; possible D gene TRBD1, 6 bases. In germline, CDR1 is MNHEY, CDR2 SVGAGI. V was trimmed by 6 bases and J by 1 base, leaving 9 bases between them. The CDR3 is 13 residues long. CDR3 sequence: CASSRTVQETQYF. In DNA, the CDR3 is TGTGCCAGCAGCCGGACAGTCCAAGAGACCCAGTACTTC.

The chain combines TRBV18 with TRBJ2-6; the D gene is possibly TRBD1 (6 bases). Between the trimmed V and J ends, which lost 3 bases and 2 bases, there was a span of 8 bases. The germline V gene encodes CDR1 KGHSH and CDR2 LQKENI. The CDR3 runs to 15 residues. CDR3 DNA: TGTGCCAGCTCACCTACAGGGCCTGGGGCCAACGTCCTGACTTTC. This translates into CASSPTGPGANVLTF.

The CDR3 region has the DNA TGTGCCAGCAGCCGACAGCTGCGCGAGCAGTACTTC. It translates to CASSRQLREQYF. The rearrangement joins TRBV12-3 or TRBV12-4 to TRBJ2-7; a possible D gene is TRBD1 (5 bases). Trimming left V 6 bases short and J 6 bases short, with 12 bases between. This CDR3 region has 12 residues.

The rearrangement joins TRBV6-5 to TRBJ1-5; D gene unclear. CDR3 length: 14 residues. Trimming cost V 6 bases and J 0 bases, with 9 bases left between them. Germline-derived CDR1 and CDR2 are MNHEY and SVGAGI. The CDR3 region is CASSWYTSNQPQHF. The CDR3 nucleotides read TGTGCCAGCAGCTGGTACACTAGCAATCAGCCCCAGCATTTT.

The rearrangement links TRBV18 to TRBJ1-1; TRBD1 might be the D (5 bases). Germline CDR1 and CDR2: KGHSH and LQKENI. Trimming removed 6 bases at V and 1 base at J, with 15 bases between. CDR3 length: 15 residues. The CDR3 DNA reads TGTGCCAGCTCGTCGGGACTTACGTCGAACACTGAAGCTTTCTTT. This translates into CASSSGLTSNTEAFF.

The V gene is TRBV5-1, the J gene TRBJ2-7; tentatively, D is TRBD2 (7 bases). Looked up from germline, CDR1 is SGHRS and CDR2 is YFSETQ. The CDR3 is 12 residues long. V lost 5 bases, J lost 6 bases, and 12 bases lay in between. DNA of the CDR3: TGCGCCAGCAGAGGGGGGGCCGCCGAGCAGTACTTC. Residues: CASRGGAAEQYF. Supplemented by reference TRBV5-1 and TRBJ2-7, the full variable domain reads KAGVTQTPRYLIKTRGQQVTLSCSPISGHRSVSWYQQTPGQGLQFLFEYFSETQRNKGNFPGRFSGRQFSNSRSEMNVSTLELGDSALYLCASRGGAAEQYFGPGTRLTVT.

The rearrangement links TRBV24-1 to TRBJ2-7, with a possible D match to TRBD1 (6 bases). With 8 bases removed from V and 4 bases from J, the gap between germline ends came to 14 bases. The V gene's germline CDR1 is KGHDR and CDR2 SFDVKD. The CDR3 spans 13 residues. CDR3: CATTPDRPYEQYF. Here the CDR3 DNA reads TGTGCCACCACTCCTGACAGGCCTTACGAGCAGTACTTC.

The V gene is TRBV7-3, the J gene TRBJ2-5, with 11 positions matching TRBD2. J gave up 2 bases and V 4 bases, and 0 bases lay outside the gene matches. From germline, CDR1 is SGHTA and CDR2 FQGTGA. The CDR3 consists of 14 residues. The CDR3 region is CASSWTSGQETQYF. The CDR3 DNA reads as TGTGCCAGCAGCTGGACTAGCGGGCAAGAGACCCAGTACTTC.

The V call is TRBV28, the J call TRBJ1-3; D is uncertain. Trimming took 6 bases from V and 0 from J, leaving 15 bases between them. Germline assignment: CDR1 MDHEN and CDR2 SYDVKM. The CDR3 consists of 16 residues. The DNA for the CDR3 is TGTGCCAGCAGACAAACTTCCAGGTTCTCTGGAAACACCATATATTTT. It codes for CASRQTSRFSGNTIYF.

This clone was detected a few times. The chain combines TRBV27 with TRBJ1-1; TRBD1 agrees at 7 bases. Germline loops: CDR1 MNHEY, CDR2 SMNVEV (reference sequence). CDR3 length: 15 residues. The ends lost 5 bases at V and 6 bases at J; junction bases unmatched: 12. The DNA of the CDR3 is TGTGCCAGCAGTCTCTACCCCCCAAGGGGGCCTGAAGCTTTCTTT. Protein product: CASSLYPPRGPEAFF.

The chain joins TRBV4-1 to TRBJ2-4, with 7 bases aligning to TRBD1. The germline V gene encodes CDR1 MGHRA and CDR2 YSYEKL. J was trimmed by 3 bases and V by 3 bases; bases with no gene match: 5. This CDR3 has 15 residues. As DNA, the CDR3 is TGCGCCAGCAGCCACTCCGGGACAGACAAAAACATTCAGTACTTC. Its protein is CASSHSGTDKNIQYF.

This clone showed up just a few times. This chain links TRBV11-2 with TRBJ1-4; 7 bases match TRBD1. There are 18 residues in the CDR3. Germline values: CDR1 SGHAT, CDR2 FQNNGV. J gave up 0 bases and V 5 bases, and 12 bases lay outside the gene matches. CDR3 residues: CASSAGQFLSTTNEKLFF. The CDR3 nucleotides read TGTGCCAGCAGCGCGGGACAGTTTCTTTCCACAACTAATGAAAAACTGTTTTTT.

This sequence joins TRBV18 and TRBJ1-2, with a weak D call TRBD1 (5 bases). The CDR3 sequence is 15 residues long. V lost 3 bases to trimming and J lost 7 bases, with 18 bases between them. Germline V gives CDR1 KGHSH, CDR2 LQKENI. CDR3 sequence: CASSPKSTAGIGYTF. The CDR3 bases are TGTGCCAGCTCACCCAAGAGTACGGCAGGGATTGGCTACACCTTC.

CDR3 loop: CASSYMVSDTQYF. In nucleotides, the CDR3 is TGTGCCAGCAGTTACATGGTCTCAGATACGCAGTATTTT. The V gene is TRBV7-2, the J gene TRBJ2-3; D gene unclear. The CDR3 spans 13 residues. V gave up 6 bases and J gave up 4 bases, with 11 bases separating them. Germline values: CDR1 SGHTA, CDR2 FQGNSA.

Comments on this clone: The sample holds other DNA sequences that translate to the same CDR3. The chain carries TRBV24-1 and TRBJ2-3; 7 nucleotides match TRBD1. V was clipped by 3 bases and J by 2 bases; unmatched bases: 4. This CDR3 contains 15 residues. Germline V gene sequence: CDR1 KGHDR, CDR2 SFDVKD. The CDR3 loop is CATSDPGQATDTQYF. The CDR3 DNA follows: TGTGCCACCAGTGATCCCGGACAGGCCACAGATACGCAGTATTTT.

This clone has only one observation. J is TRBJ2-7 and V is TRBV7-2, with TRBD1 matching over 8 bases. V trimming: 5 bases; J trimming: 3 bases; junction bases outside the gene matches: 9. The CDR3 is 15 amino acids. Germline V CDR1 and CDR2: SGHTA, FQGNSA. The CDR3 here is CASSVRQGPLYEQYF. The CDR3 nucleotides read TGTGCCAGCAGCGTTCGACAGGGGCCCCTCTACGAGCAGTACTTC.

The chain uses TRBV7-8 and TRBJ2-1; 8 bases align to TRBD2. The J segment lost 6 bases and the V segment lost 1 base, leaving 11 bases of the junction unmatched. Germline values: CDR1 SGHVS, CDR2 FQNEAQ. The CDR3 has 17 amino acids. CDR3 coding DNA: TGTGCCAGCAGCTTAGACGTATCGGGGGGGCCCTCCAATGAGCAGTTCTTC. It encodes CASSLDVSGGPSNEQFF. Combining the CDR3 with reference TRBV7-8 and TRBJ2-1 gives the whole variable domain GAGVSQSPRYKVAKRGQDVALRCDPISGHVSLFWYQQALGQGPEFLTYFQNEAQLDKSGLPSDRFFAERPEGSVSTLKIQRTQQEDSAVYLCASSLDVSGGPSNEQFFGPGTRLTVL.

The V call is TRBV5-6, the J call TRBJ1-2; 8 nucleotides match TRBD1. V lost 0 bases to trimming and J lost 7 bases; unmatched junction nucleotides: 5. Looked up from germline, CDR1 is SGHDT and CDR2 is YYEEEE. This CDR3 region has 14 residues. CDR3 sequence reads: CASSLGTGGFGYTF. The CDR3 coding sequence is TGTGCCAGCAGCTTGGGCACAGGGGGTTTTGGCTACACCTTC.

The chain joins TRBV6-5 to TRBJ2-2; 10 bases fit TRBD1. V trimming: 6 bases; J trimming: 6 bases; junction bases outside the gene matches: 7. CDR3 length: 15 amino acids. Germline V gene lookup returns CDR1 MNHEY and CDR2 SVGAGI. In nucleotides, the CDR3 is TGTGCCAGCAGCCGACAGGGGGCCGTAGCCGGGGAGCTGTTTTTT. Its translation: CASSRQGAVAGELFF.

The chain couples TRBV19 to TRBJ2-7; D unresolved. Germline values: CDR1 LNHDA, CDR2 SQIVND (reference sequence). The V gene lost 7 bases and the J gene lost 2 bases, with 12 bases spanning the gap. The CDR3 covers 13 residues. The CDR3 loop is CASKQSSTYEQYF. CDR3 nucleotide sequence: TGTGCCAGTAAACAGAGTTCCACCTACGAGCAGTACTTC.

The chain uses TRBV5-6 and TRBJ2-1, with TRBD1 identical over 7 bases. Germline CDR1 reads SGHDT; CDR2 reads YYEEEE. CDR3 size: 14 residues. Trimming cost V 1 base and J 2 bases; bases outside gene matches: 0. The CDR3 protein is CASSLTGAYNEQFF. The CDR3 DNA follows: TGTGCCAGCAGCTTGACAGGGGCCTACAATGAGCAGTTCTTC.

This clone turned up a few times. The chain joins TRBV5-4 to TRBJ2-3; possible D gene TRBD2, 5 bases. Germline-derived CDR1 and CDR2 are SGHNT and YYREEE (reference sequence). Trimming took 0 bases from V and 5 from J, leaving 7 bases between them. The CDR3 loop spans 13 amino acids. The CDR3 protein is CASSLVGRDTQYF. CDR3 nucleotide sequence: TGTGCCAGCAGCTTGGTGGGGAGAGATACGCAGTATTTT. Supplemented by reference TRBV5-4 and TRBJ2-3, the full variable domain reads ETGVTQSPTHLIKTRGQQVTLRCSSQSGHNTVSWYQQALGQGPQFIFQYYREEENGRGNFPPRFSGLQFPNYSSELNVNALELDDSALYLCASSLVGRDTQYFGPGTRLTVL.

This clone was seen more than once but under ten times. The chain combines TRBV7-2 with TRBJ1-6, with TRBD1 matching over 12 bases. CDR1 is SGHTA and CDR2 is FQGNSA in the germline V gene. V shed 8 bases and J 5 bases; nucleotides not matched to a gene: 10. CDR3 size: 17 residues. The CDR3 here is CASSTGGQGANNSPLHF. The CDR3 DNA follows: TGTGCCAGCTCCACAGGGGGACAGGGGGCTAATAATTCACCCCTCCACTTT.